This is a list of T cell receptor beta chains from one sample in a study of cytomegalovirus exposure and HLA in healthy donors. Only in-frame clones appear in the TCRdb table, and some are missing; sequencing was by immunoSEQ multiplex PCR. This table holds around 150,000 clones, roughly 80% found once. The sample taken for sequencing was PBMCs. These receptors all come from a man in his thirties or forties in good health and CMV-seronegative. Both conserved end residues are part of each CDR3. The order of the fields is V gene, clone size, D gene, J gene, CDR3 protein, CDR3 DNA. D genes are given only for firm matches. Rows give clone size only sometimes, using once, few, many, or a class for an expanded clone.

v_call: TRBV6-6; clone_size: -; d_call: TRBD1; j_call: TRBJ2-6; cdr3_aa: CASSRTGLANVLTF; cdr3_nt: TGTGCCAGCAGTAGGACAGGGCTGGCCAACGTCCTGACTTTC
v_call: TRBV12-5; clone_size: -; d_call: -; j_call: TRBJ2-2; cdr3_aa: CASGHRDRLVSLGELFF; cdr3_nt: TGTGCTAGTGGACACAGAGATAGACTAGTCTCTTTGGGGGAGCTGTTTTTT
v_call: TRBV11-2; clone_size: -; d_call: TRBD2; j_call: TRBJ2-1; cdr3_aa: CASSLTSAIYNEQFF; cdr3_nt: TGTGCCAGCAGCTTAACTAGCGCGATCTACAATGAGCAGTTCTTC
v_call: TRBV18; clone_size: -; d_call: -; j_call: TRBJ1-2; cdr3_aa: CASSPAALQGTF; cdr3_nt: TGTGCCAGCTCACCCGCGGCCCTACAAGGAACCTTC
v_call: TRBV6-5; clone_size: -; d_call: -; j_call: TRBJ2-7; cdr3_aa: CASSYGPTYEQYF; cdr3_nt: TGTGCCAGCAGCTACGGGCCAACCTACGAGCAGTACTTC
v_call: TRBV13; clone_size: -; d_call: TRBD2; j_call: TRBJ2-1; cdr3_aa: CASSPSGRAGKQFF; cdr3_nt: TGTGCCAGCAGCCCTAGCGGGAGGGCCGGGAAGCAGTTCTTC
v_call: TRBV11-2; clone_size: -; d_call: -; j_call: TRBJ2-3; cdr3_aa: CASSLGSLVGRTDTQYF; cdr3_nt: TGTGCCAGCAGCTTAGGATCCCTGGTCGGGAGAACAGATACGCAGTATTTT
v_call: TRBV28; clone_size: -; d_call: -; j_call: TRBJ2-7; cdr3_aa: CASSTQGLTYEQYF; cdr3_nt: TGTGCCAGCAGTACACAGGGCCTGACCTACGAGCAGTACTTC
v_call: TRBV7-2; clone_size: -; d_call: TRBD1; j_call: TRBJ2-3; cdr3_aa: CASSLAWFLGTATDTQYF; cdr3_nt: TGTGCCAGCAGCTTAGCTTGGTTTTTGGGGACAGCCACAGATACGCAGTATTTT
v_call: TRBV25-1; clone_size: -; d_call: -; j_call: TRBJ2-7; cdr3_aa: CASSERLANTYEQYF; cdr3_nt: TGTGCCAGCAGTGAGCGGCTAGCGAATACCTACGAGCAGTACTTC
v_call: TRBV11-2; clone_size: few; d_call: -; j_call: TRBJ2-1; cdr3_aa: CASSLGLDNEQFF; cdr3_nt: TGTGCCAGCAGCTTGGGACTTGACAATGAGCAGTTCTTC
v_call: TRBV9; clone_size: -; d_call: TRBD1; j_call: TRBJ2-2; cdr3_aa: CASSIPTGVGNTGELFF; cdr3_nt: TGTGCCAGCAGCATCCCCACAGGGGTGGGGAACACCGGGGAGCTGTTTTTT
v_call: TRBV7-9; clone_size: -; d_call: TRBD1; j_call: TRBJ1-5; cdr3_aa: CASSETGGNSNQPQHF; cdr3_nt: TGTGCCAGCAGCGAGACAGGGGGAAACAGCAATCAGCCCCAGCATTTT
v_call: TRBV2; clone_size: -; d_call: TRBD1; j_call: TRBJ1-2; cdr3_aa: CASRDDRGWGYTF; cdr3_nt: TGTGCCAGCAGGGACGACAGGGGGTGGGGCTACACCTTC
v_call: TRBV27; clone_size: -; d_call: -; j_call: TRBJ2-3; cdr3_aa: CASSDRVNTDTQYF; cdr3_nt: TGTGCCAGCAGCGATCGGGTAAACACAGATACGCAGTATTTT
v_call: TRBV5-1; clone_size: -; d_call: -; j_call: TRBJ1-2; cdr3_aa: CASSLGPASEPYTF; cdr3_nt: TGCGCCAGCAGCTTGGGACCGGCCTCGGAGCCCTACACCTTC
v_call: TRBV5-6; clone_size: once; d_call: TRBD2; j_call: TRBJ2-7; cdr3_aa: CASSLGGSTYEQYF; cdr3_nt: TGTGCCAGCAGCTTGGGCGGGAGCACCTACGAGCAGTACTTC
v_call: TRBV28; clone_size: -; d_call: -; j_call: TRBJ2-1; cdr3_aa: CASSFGSTVGEQFF; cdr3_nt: TGTGCCAGCAGTTTTGGCTCGACTGTCGGTGAGCAGTTCTTC
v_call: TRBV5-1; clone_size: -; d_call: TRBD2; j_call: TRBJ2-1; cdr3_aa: CASSSRASGSQFF; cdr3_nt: TGCGCCAGCAGCTCCAGGGCTAGCGGGAGTCAGTTCTTC
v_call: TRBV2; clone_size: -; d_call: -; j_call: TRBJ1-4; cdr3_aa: CASTHPAVANEKLFF; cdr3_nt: TGTGCCAGCACCCACCCCGCGGTAGCTAATGAAAAACTGTTTTTT
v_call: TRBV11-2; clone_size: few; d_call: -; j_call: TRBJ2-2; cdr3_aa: CASSFGSLNTGELFF; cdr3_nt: TGTGCCAGCAGCTTTGGCTCCCTGAACACCGGGGAGCTGTTTTTT
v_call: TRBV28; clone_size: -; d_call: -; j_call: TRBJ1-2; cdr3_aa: CASSSGVRVANYGYTF; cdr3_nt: TGTGCCAGCAGTTCGGGGGTGAGGGTAGCTAACTATGGCTACACCTTC
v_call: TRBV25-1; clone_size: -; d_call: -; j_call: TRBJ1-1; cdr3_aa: CASSESGGIAEAFF; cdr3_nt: TGTGCCAGCAGTGAATCGGGGGGGATCGCTGAAGCTTTCTTT
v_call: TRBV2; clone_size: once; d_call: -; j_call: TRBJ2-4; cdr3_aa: CASMRASAKNIQYF; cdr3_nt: TGTGCCAGCATGAGGGCTAGCGCCAAAAACATTCAGTACTTC
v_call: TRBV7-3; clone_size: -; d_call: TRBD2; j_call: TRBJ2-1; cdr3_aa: CASSSGTSVNEQFF; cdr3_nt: TGTGCCAGCAGCTCCGGGACTAGCGTCAATGAGCAGTTCTTC
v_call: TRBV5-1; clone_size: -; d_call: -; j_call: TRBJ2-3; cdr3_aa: CASSSQGFPDTQYF; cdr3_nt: TGCGCCAGCAGCTCTCAGGGGTTCCCAGATACGCAGTATTTT
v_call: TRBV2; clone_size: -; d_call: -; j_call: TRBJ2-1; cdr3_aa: CASRLGVPYNEQFF; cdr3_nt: TGTGCCAGCAGGCTAGGCGTCCCGTACAATGAGCAGTTCTTC
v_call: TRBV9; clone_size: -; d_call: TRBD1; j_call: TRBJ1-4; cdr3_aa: CASSPSGPGGAGEKLFF; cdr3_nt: TGTGCCAGCAGCCCCTCGGGTCCAGGGGGCGCAGGTGAAAAACTGTTTTTT
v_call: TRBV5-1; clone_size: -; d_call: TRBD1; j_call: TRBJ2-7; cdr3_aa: CASSLEGQVTEQYF; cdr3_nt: TGCGCCAGCAGCTTGGAAGGACAGGTGACCGAGCAGTACTTC
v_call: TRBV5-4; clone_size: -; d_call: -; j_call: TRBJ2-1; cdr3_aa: CASSFNGYNEQFF; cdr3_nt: TGTGCCAGCAGCTTTAACGGGTACAATGAGCAGTTCTTC
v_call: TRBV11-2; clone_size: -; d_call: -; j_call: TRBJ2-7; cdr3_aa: CASSVELATYEQYF; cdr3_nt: TGTGCCAGCAGCGTAGAGCTAGCTACCTACGAGCAGTACTTC
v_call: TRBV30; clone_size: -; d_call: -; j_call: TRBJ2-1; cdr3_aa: CAGKGVYNEQFF; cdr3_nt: TGTGCCGGAAAAGGAGTGTACAATGAGCAGTTCTTC
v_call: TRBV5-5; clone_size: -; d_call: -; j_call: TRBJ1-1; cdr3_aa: CASSPPPGLKAFF; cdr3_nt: TGTGCCAGCAGCCCCCCCCCTGGGCTCAAGGCTTTCTTT
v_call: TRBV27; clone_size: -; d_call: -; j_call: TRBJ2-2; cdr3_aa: CASSLYRGGTGELFF; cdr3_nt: TGTGCCAGCAGTTTATACAGGGGAGGAACCGGGGAGCTGTTTTTT
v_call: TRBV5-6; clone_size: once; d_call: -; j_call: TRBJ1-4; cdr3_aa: CASSLFQATNEKLFF; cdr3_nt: TGTGCCAGCAGCTTGTTCCAGGCAACTAATGAAAAACTGTTTTTT
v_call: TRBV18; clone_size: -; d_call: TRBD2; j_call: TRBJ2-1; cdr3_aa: CASSPTLAGDNEQFF; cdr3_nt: TGTGCCAGCTCACCGACGCTAGCGGGGGACAATGAGCAGTTCTTC
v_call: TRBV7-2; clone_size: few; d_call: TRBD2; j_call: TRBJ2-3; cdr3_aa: CASRGFWREFTDTQYF; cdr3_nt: TGTGCCAGCAGGGGGTTCTGGCGGGAGTTCACAGATACGCAGTATTTT
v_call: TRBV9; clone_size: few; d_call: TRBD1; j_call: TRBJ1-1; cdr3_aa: CASSPTGGSSTAFF; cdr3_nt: TGTGCCAGCAGCCCCACAGGGGGCTCATCTACAGCTTTCTTT
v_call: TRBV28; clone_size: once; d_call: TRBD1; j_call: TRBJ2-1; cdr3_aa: CASSLGRTGVYNEQFF; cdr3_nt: TGTGCCAGCAGTTTGGGTCGGACAGGGGTGTACAATGAGCAGTTCTTC
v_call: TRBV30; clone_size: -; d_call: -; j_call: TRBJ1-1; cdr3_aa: CASFKGGMNTEAFF; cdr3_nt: TGTGCCTCCTTTAAAGGAGGAATGAACACTGAAGCTTTCTTT
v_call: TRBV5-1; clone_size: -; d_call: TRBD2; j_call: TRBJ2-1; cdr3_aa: CASSTGTSSYNEQFF; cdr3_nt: TGCGCCAGCAGCACCGGGACTAGCAGTTACAATGAGCAGTTCTTC
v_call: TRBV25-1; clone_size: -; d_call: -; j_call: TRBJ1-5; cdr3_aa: CASRGRAGQPQHF; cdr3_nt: TGTGCCAGCAGGGGCAGGGCCGGTCAGCCCCAGCATTTT
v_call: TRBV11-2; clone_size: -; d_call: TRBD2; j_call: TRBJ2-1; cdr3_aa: CASSPGLAPGNEQFF; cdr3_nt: TGTGCCAGCAGCCCAGGACTAGCCCCAGGGAATGAGCAGTTCTTC
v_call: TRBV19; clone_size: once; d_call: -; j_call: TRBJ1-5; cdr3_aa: CASTPSRTYSNQPQHF; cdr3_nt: TGTGCCAGTACCCCATCCCGGACATATAGCAATCAGCCCCAGCATTTT
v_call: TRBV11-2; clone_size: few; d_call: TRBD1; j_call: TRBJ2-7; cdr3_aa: CASSPDRGPTYEQYF; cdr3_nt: TGTGCCAGCAGCCCAGACAGGGGGCCAACCTACGAGCAGTACTTC
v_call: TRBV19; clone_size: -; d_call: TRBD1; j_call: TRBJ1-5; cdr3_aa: CASSTGPGQGSRSNQPQHF; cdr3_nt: TGTGCCAGTAGTACGGGTCCGGGACAGGGTTCCCGTAGCAATCAGCCCCAGCATTTT
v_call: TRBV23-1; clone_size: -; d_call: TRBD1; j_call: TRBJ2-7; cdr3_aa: CASSRVMGQEAYEQYF; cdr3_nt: TGCGCCAGCAGTCGGGTAATGGGACAGGAGGCCTACGAGCAGTACTTC
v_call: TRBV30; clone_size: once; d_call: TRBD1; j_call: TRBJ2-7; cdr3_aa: CAWNPRQGVKQYF; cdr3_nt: TGTGCCTGGAATCCCCGACAGGGTGTCAAGCAGTACTTC
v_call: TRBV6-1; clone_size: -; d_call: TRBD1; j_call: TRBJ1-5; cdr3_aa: CASRERWTGNNQPQHF; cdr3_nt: TGTGCCAGCAGAGAAAGGTGGACAGGGAACAATCAGCCCCAGCATTTT
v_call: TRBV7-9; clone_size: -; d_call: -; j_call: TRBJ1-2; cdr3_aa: CASSLNREGGYTF; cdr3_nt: TGTGCCAGCAGCTTAAACAGGGAGGGAGGCTACACCTTC
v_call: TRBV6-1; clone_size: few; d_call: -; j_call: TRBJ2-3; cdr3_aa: CASRTSQRTDTQYF; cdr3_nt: TGTGCCAGCAGGACCTCCCAGCGGACAGATACGCAGTATTTT
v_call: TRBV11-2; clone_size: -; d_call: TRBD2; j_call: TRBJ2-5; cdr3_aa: CASSLVAGGKDETQYF; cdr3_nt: TGTGCCAGCAGCTTAGTGGCGGGGGGGAAAGATGAGACCCAGTACTTC
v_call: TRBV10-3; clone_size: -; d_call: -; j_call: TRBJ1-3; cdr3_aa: CAISEFGTDSGNTIYF; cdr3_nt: TGTGCCATCAGTGAGTTCGGCACAGACTCTGGAAACACCATATATTTT
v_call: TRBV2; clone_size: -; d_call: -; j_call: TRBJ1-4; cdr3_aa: CAGEGSTNEKLFF; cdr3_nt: TGTGCCGGCGAGGGATCAACTAATGAAAAACTGTTTTTT
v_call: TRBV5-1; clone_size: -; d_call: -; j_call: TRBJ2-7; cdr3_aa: CASSSPLRGTYEQYF; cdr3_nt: TGCGCCAGCAGCTCCCCTTTACGCGGGACCTACGAGCAGTACTTC
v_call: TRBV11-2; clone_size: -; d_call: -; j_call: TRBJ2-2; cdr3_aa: CASSYEFAGELFF; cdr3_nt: TGTGCCAGCAGCTATGAGTTCGCCGGGGAGCTGTTTTTT
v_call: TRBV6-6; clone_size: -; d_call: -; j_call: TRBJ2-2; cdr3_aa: CASSPVAGELFF; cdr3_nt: TGTGCCAGCAGTCCTGTAGCCGGGGAGCTGTTTTTT